This T cell receptor (beta chain) was recovered during a study of identical twins (dated by TCRdb to the mid-2010s). Looking at the study overall: TCR alpha and beta repertoires from monozygotic twins, unrelated adults of various ages and cord blood were deep-sequenced to test whether fetal clonotypes persist. Replicate twin experiments were performed at different times using different library preparation protocols to rule out contamination. The paper's findings and limits, for the study overall: Because the same donors could not be followed over many years, the conclusions relied on cross-sectional statistical analysis. In monozygotic twins, recombination models systematically underestimated out-of-frame TCR alpha sharing, but the models matched the sharing seen between unrelated individuals. Zero-insertion analyses could be partly confounded by invariant T cells such as MAIT and iNKT, though diverse VJ usage argued against such confounding for most clonotypes. The excess sharing between twins in beta out-of-frame sequences was weaker because fewer shared sequences reduced the signal-to-noise ratio. Abundant cord blood beta clonotypes carried fewer insertions; young adult naive repertoires showed a weaker similar trend, while memory repertoires showed none. Compared with coincidental sharing between unrelated individuals, an excess of low generation-probability sequences was observed among out-of-frame TCR alpha sequences shared between twins.

Every donor in the study was a healthy Caucasian. The twin cohort comprised three pairs of female monozygotic twins, all aged roughly 18 to 30 years. Miltenyi CD45RO+ enrichment and human naive T-cell isolation kits were used to isolate memory (CD45RO+) and naive T cells from PBMC. Library method: 5' RACE. TCRdb shows the sequencer as Illumina HiSeq 2000. A universal primer binding site was added through template switching, and the final cDNA carried a unique molecular identifier so that TCR cDNA molecules could be counted accurately. Specific primers in the conserved constant-segment region were used to synthesize first-strand cDNA for the TCR alpha and beta chains. To control for contamination, each cDNA library was double barcoded with a SMART-Mk sample barcode plus Illumina barcodes. TruSeq adapter sequences, together with Illumina sample barcodes, were added in two successive PCR steps. The TCR alpha and beta cDNA libraries were sequenced on the Illumina HiSeq platform using custom primers. As for the original processing: Unique molecular identifiers were extracted from raw reads with MiGEC, and CDR3 positions were determined with MiXCR. Recombination models were inferred per individual with the repgenHMM and IGoR tools using an EM algorithm. The analysis of shared clonotypes was done with the tcR package in R, with sharing normalized by the product of cloneset sizes. Out-of-frame nonproductive sequences were analyzed to study raw recombination free of thymic and clonal selection effects. The raw public reads went through TCRdb reprocessing: fastp at Q25, MiXCR clone calling, in-frame beta chains kept. Entries that share a CDR3 protein sequence are merged under the most common genes and DNA. These V and J calls are TCRdb output, not the study's own analysis. Here the sample has 200,000 to 250,000 distinct CDR3 sequences; roughly an eighth occur a single time. The ten largest account for roughly 4.2% of the sample.

In this sample, this clonotype turned up a few times. Its antigen target is currently unknown. One junction end does not reproduce the germline sequence, and a read error may be involved. Including the terminal cysteine and phenylalanine, the CDR3 comprises 14 residues. Only CDR3 DNA is held: 42 bases, read in frame from base 1. CDR1 SSHAT and CDR2 FNYEAQ were looked up in the germline V gene (reference sequence). This same sample was also taken into another study, of yellow fever vaccine responses in identical twins. Reported in the second study: According to the authors, the vaccine-induced T cell response in identical twins seemed to be partly convergent and partly specific to each individual. Focusing on identical twins, the study followed the T cell clones that responded to the vaccine, and did so with precision.

Sequencing used memory (CD45RO+) T cells sorted from blood. The cell subset or site label here, explained by the study, means: CD45RO+ enriched T cells. The chain uses TRBV7-7 and TRBJ2-2, with a tentative D gene TRBD1 over 5 matching bases. The TCR comes from a woman aged 18-29 years in good health. The CDR3 is CASSPTVNTGELFF. DNA sequence: TGTGCTAGCAGCCCGACAGTAAACACCGGGGAGCTGTTTTTT. Here the CDR3 is joined to the reference TRBV7-7 and TRBJ2-2 genes, and the full variable domain is: GAGVSQSPRYKVTKRGQDVTLRCDPISSHATLYWYQQALGQGPEFLTYFNYEAQPDKSGLPSDRFSAERPEGSISTLTIQRTEQRDSAMYRCASSPTVNTGELFFGEGSRLTVL.